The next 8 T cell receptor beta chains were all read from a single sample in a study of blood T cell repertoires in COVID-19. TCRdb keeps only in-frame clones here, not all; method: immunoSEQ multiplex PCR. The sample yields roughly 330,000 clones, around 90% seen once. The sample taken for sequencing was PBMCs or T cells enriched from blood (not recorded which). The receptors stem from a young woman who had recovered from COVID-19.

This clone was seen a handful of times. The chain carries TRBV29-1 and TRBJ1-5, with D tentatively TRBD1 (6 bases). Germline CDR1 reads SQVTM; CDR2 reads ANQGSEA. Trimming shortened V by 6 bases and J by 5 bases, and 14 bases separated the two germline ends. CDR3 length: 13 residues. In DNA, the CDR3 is TGCAGCGTCCGGGCCTCAGGGGATCAGCCCCAGCATTTT. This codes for CSVRASGDQPQHF.

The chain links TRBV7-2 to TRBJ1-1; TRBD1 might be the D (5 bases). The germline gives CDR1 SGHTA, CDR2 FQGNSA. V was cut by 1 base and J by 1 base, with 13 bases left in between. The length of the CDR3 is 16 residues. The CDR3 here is CASSLVEGRGNTEAFF. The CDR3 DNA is TGTGCCAGCAGCTTAGTGGAGGGGCGCGGGAACACTGAAGCTTTCTTT.

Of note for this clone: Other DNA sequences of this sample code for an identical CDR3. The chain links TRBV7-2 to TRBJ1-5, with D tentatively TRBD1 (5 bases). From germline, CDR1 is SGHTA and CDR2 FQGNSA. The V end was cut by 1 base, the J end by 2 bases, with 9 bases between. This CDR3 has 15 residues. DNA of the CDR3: TGTGCCAGCAGCTTAGGGCGGGGGGGCAATCAGCCCCAGCATTTT. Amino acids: CASSLGRGGNQPQHF. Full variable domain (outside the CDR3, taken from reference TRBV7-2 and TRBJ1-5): GAGVSQSPSNKVTEKGKDVELRCDPISGHTALYWYRQSLGQGLEFLIYFQGNSAPDKSGLPSDRFSAERTGGSVSTLTIQRTQQEDSAVYLCASSLGRGGNQPQHFGDGTRLSIL.

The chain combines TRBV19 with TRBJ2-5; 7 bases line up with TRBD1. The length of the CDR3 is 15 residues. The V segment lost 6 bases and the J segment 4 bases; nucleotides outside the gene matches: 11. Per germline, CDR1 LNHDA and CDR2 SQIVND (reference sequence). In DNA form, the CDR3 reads TGTGCCAGTAGCACGGGACAGAACAAGGGAGAGACCCAGTACTTC. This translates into CASSTGQNKGETQYF. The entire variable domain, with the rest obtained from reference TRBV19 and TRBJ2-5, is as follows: DGGITQSPKYLFRKEGQNVTLSCEQNLNHDAMYWYRQDPGQGLRLIYYSQIVNDFQKGDIAEGYSVSREKKESFPLTVTSAQKNPTAFYLCASSTGQNKGETQYFGPGTRLLVL.

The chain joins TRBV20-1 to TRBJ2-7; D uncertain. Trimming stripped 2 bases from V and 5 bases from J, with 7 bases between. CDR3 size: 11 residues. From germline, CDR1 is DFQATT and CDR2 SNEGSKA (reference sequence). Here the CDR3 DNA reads TGCAGTGCTAGAACGAGGAACGAGCAGTACTTC. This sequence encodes CSARTRNEQYF.

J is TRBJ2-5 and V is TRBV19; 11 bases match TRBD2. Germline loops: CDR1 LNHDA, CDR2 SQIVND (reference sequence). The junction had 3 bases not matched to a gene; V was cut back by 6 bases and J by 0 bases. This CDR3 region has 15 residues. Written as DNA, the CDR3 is TGTGCCAGTAGCACTAGCGGGGGCCACCAAGAGACCCAGTACTTC. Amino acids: CASSTSGGHQETQYF.

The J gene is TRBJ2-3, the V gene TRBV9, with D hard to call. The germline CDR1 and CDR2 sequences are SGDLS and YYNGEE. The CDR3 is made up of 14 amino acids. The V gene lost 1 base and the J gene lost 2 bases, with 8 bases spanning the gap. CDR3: CASSVSGITDTQYF. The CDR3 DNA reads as TGTGCCAGCAGCGTATCAGGTATCACAGATACGCAGTATTTT.

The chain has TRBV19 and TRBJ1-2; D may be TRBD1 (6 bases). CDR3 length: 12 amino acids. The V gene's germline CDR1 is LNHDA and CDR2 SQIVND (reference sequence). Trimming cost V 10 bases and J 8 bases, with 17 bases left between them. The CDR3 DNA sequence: TGTGCCACCGCAGGGAGGGGGAAGGGCTACACCTTC. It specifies CATAGRGKGYTF.